Listed below are T cell receptor beta chains from one sample, sequenced in a study of T cell repertoires in cytomegalovirus infection. TCRdb independently ran MiXCR on the reads; one entry per CDR3 protein. There are more than 650,000 distinct CDR3 sequences in the sample; less than 40% occur only once, and 2.5% to 3.5% lies in the top ten. The specimen sequenced was PBMCs. These receptors all stem from a human donor in good health (CMV status not recorded). Some clones in this sample may be carry-over from other donors' samples. The CDR3 runs from the conserved cysteine through the conserved F or W. A D gene is named only where the DNA matches it firmly. Clone size, where shown, is once, few, many, or a class for clones that have expanded.

d_gene: -; j_gene: TRBJ1-2; abundance: -; v_gene: TRBV28; CDR3nt: TGTGCCAGCACCATGAGTGACTATGGCTACACCTTC; CDR3aa: CASTMSDYGYTF
d_gene: -; j_gene: TRBJ1-1; abundance: few; v_gene: TRBV7-3; CDR3nt: TGTGCCAGCAGCTCCCATGGTCGAGCCCGAACCTGCGGGTCTGTCTTGGACACTGAAGCTTTCTTT; CDR3aa: CASSSHGRARTCGSVLDTEAFF
d_gene: -; j_gene: TRBJ2-3; abundance: many; v_gene: TRBV7-2; CDR3nt: TGTGCCAGCAGCTCTCGCGGGGCAGATACGCAGTATTTT; CDR3aa: CASSSRGADTQYF
d_gene: -; j_gene: TRBJ1-1; abundance: few; v_gene: TRBV4-1; CDR3nt: TGCGCCAGCAGCCAAGTGGGGGCCACTGAAGCTTTCTTT; CDR3aa: CASSQVGATEAFF
d_gene: TRBD1; j_gene: TRBJ2-7; abundance: once; v_gene: TRBV7-4; CDR3nt: TGTGCCAGCAGCAACGGACAGGGGTCTTTTGACGAGCAGTACTTC; CDR3aa: CASSNGQGSFDEQYF
d_gene: -; j_gene: TRBJ2-1; abundance: many; v_gene: TRBV7-6; CDR3nt: TGTGCCACCCAACAGGAGAGCTCCTACAATGAGCAGTTCTTC; CDR3aa: CATQQESSYNEQFF
d_gene: -; j_gene: TRBJ2-1; abundance: -; v_gene: TRBV12-3/TRBV12-4; CDR3nt: TGTGCCAGCAGTTCCCCGGGACAAGACCTCTACAATGAGCAGTTCTTC; CDR3aa: CASSSPGQDLYNEQFF
d_gene: TRBD1; j_gene: TRBJ2-1; abundance: few; v_gene: TRBV12-3/TRBV12-4; CDR3nt: TGTGCCAGCAGCCCGTTGGGGACAGCATACAATGAGCAGTTCTTC; CDR3aa: CASSPLGTAYNEQFF
d_gene: -; j_gene: TRBJ2-1; abundance: once; v_gene: TRBV6-5; CDR3nt: TGTGCCACCGGACGGACCGTGAATGAGCAGTTCTTC; CDR3aa: CATGRTVNEQFF
d_gene: -; j_gene: TRBJ1-5; abundance: few; v_gene: TRBV7-9; CDR3nt: TGTGCCAGCAGCTTAGATCGCCCCAACCCGTGGCCCCAGCATTTT; CDR3aa: CASSLDRPNPWPQHF
d_gene: -; j_gene: TRBJ2-7; abundance: -; v_gene: TRBV28; CDR3nt: TGTGCCAGCAGTCTAATCGACAGCACCTACGAGCAGTACTTC; CDR3aa: CASSLIDSTYEQYF
d_gene: -; j_gene: TRBJ1-1; abundance: few; v_gene: TRBV7-3; CDR3nt: TGTGCCAGCAGCCCCACTAACAAGAACACTGAAGCTTTCTTT; CDR3aa: CASSPTNKNTEAFF
d_gene: -; j_gene: TRBJ1-2; abundance: -; v_gene: TRBV7-9; CDR3nt: TGTTCCAACAGCTCCGCCCTGGGGGCTAACTATGGCTACACCTTC; CDR3aa: CSNSSALGANYGYTF
d_gene: -; j_gene: TRBJ1-5; abundance: few; v_gene: TRBV12-3/TRBV12-4; CDR3nt: TGTGCCAGCAGTCTCCGACAGTACAATCAGCCCCAGCATTTT; CDR3aa: CASSLRQYNQPQHF
d_gene: TRBD2; j_gene: TRBJ2-1; abundance: -; v_gene: TRBV20-1; CDR3nt: TGCAGTGCTAGAGAGGAGCTAGCGGGAGGGTACAATGAGCAGTTCTTC; CDR3aa: CSAREELAGGYNEQFF
d_gene: -; j_gene: TRBJ1-5; abundance: -; v_gene: TRBV2; CDR3nt: TGTGCCAGCAGGAGGGGCGTCAATCAGCCCCAGCATTTT; CDR3aa: CASRRGVNQPQHF
d_gene: TRBD1; j_gene: TRBJ2-1; abundance: -; v_gene: TRBV6-8; CDR3nt: TGTGCCAGCAGGTACTTCCCACAGGGGGCCGGCTCCTACAATGAGCAGTTCTTC; CDR3aa: CASRYFPQGAGSYNEQFF
d_gene: TRBD1; j_gene: TRBJ2-7; abundance: -; v_gene: TRBV6-1; CDR3nt: TGTGCCAGCAGCGGACAGGGTGGGGTATACGAGCAGTACTTC; CDR3aa: CASSGQGGVYEQYF
d_gene: TRBD2; j_gene: TRBJ2-5; abundance: few; v_gene: TRBV12-3/TRBV12-4; CDR3nt: TGTGCCAGCAAAGCGGGGGGAGAGACCCAGTACTTC; CDR3aa: CASKAGGETQYF
d_gene: -; j_gene: TRBJ1-5; abundance: -; v_gene: TRBV12-3/TRBV12-4; CDR3nt: TGTGCCAGCAGACCCGTAGGGGGTTCCGTTCAGCCCCAGCATTTT; CDR3aa: CASRPVGGSVQPQHF
d_gene: -; j_gene: TRBJ1-5; abundance: -; v_gene: TRBV6-6; CDR3nt: TGTGCCAGCAGTCACCCTAATCAGACCCAGAATTTT; CDR3aa: CASSHPNQTQNF
d_gene: -; j_gene: TRBJ2-3; abundance: -; v_gene: TRBV19; CDR3nt: TGTGCCAGTAGTGAGGGGTCGCATGGCACAGATACGCAGTATTTT; CDR3aa: CASSEGSHGTDTQYF
d_gene: -; j_gene: TRBJ2-1; abundance: once; v_gene: TRBV20-1; CDR3nt: TGCAGTGCTAGTCGGGGGAATTACAATGAGCAGTTCTTC; CDR3aa: CSASRGNYNEQFF
d_gene: TRBD1; j_gene: TRBJ1-2; abundance: -; v_gene: TRBV7-3; CDR3nt: TGTGCCAGCAGCTTAACTCCGGGACAGAATGTCTATGGCTACACCTTC; CDR3aa: CASSLTPGQNVYGYTF
d_gene: TRBD2; j_gene: TRBJ2-3; abundance: many; v_gene: TRBV7-2; CDR3nt: TGTGCCAGCAGCTTAGACCCCCTACTAGCGACTAGCACAGATACGCAGTATTTT; CDR3aa: CASSLDPLLATSTDTQYF
d_gene: TRBD2; j_gene: TRBJ2-3; abundance: -; v_gene: TRBV29-1; CDR3nt: TGCAGCGTTGATCAAGCGGGACGGACAGATACGCAGTATTTT; CDR3aa: CSVDQAGRTDTQYF
d_gene: -; j_gene: TRBJ1-1; abundance: -; v_gene: TRBV20-1; CDR3nt: TGCAGTGCTAGACCCTGGGGACAACTGAACACTGAAGCTTTCTTT; CDR3aa: CSARPWGQLNTEAFF
d_gene: TRBD1; j_gene: TRBJ2-1; abundance: few; v_gene: TRBV7-3; CDR3nt: TGTGCCAGCAGCTTAGACGGGACAGGGGGCATGAATGAGCAGTTCTTC; CDR3aa: CASSLDGTGGMNEQFF
d_gene: -; j_gene: TRBJ2-1; abundance: -; v_gene: TRBV5-5; CDR3nt: TGTGCCAGCAGCTTGCTAGCGAGGTTGGATGAGCAGTTCTTC; CDR3aa: CASSLLARLDEQFF
d_gene: -; j_gene: TRBJ1-2; abundance: -; v_gene: TRBV19; CDR3nt: TGTGCCAGTAGTCCGCGGACTGCCGTGAACACCTTC; CDR3aa: CASSPRTAVNTF
d_gene: -; j_gene: TRBJ2-1; abundance: -; v_gene: TRBV5-1; CDR3nt: TGCGCCAGCAGCTTTTTCACCGGGACCAAAAAGGTAGATGAGCAGTTCTTC; CDR3aa: CASSFFTGTKKVDEQFF
d_gene: TRBD1; j_gene: TRBJ1-5; abundance: few; v_gene: TRBV19; CDR3nt: TGTGCCAGTAGTATGTCACAGGGGACAGGCAATCAGCCCCAGCATTTT; CDR3aa: CASSMSQGTGNQPQHF
d_gene: -; j_gene: TRBJ2-5; abundance: -; v_gene: TRBV9; CDR3nt: TGTGCCAGCAGCGCCTACCGAGAGGGAGAAAAGAGAACCCAGTACTTC; CDR3aa: CASSAYREGEKRTQYF
d_gene: TRBD1; j_gene: TRBJ1-2; abundance: -; v_gene: TRBV12-3/TRBV12-4; CDR3nt: TGTGCCAGCAGTCGAGCGCCCGGGACAGGCTTCTATGGCTACACCTTC; CDR3aa: CASSRAPGTGFYGYTF
d_gene: TRBD1; j_gene: TRBJ1-1; abundance: few; v_gene: TRBV6-1; CDR3nt: TGTGCCAGCAGATCTTTAGACAGGGAAAACACTGAAGCTTTCTTT; CDR3aa: CASRSLDRENTEAFF
d_gene: TRBD2; j_gene: TRBJ2-5; abundance: -; v_gene: TRBV20-1; CDR3nt: TGCAGTGCCGAAGCTAGCGGGGGGTTGGAGACCCAGTACTTC; CDR3aa: CSAEASGGLETQYF
d_gene: -; j_gene: TRBJ2-5; abundance: -; v_gene: TRBV19; CDR3nt: TGTGCCAGTAGTGACAGACAAGAGACCCAGTACTTC; CDR3aa: CASSDRQETQYF
d_gene: -; j_gene: TRBJ2-7; abundance: many; v_gene: TRBV7-2; CDR3nt: TGTGCCAGCAGCTTAAGAGGGGGGAGCTCCTACGAGCAGTACTTC; CDR3aa: CASSLRGGSSYEQYF
d_gene: -; j_gene: TRBJ2-7; abundance: -; v_gene: TRBV11-2; CDR3nt: TGTGCCAGCAGCTTCGGGGGCAATCTCTACGAGCAGTACTTC; CDR3aa: CASSFGGNLYEQYF
d_gene: -; j_gene: TRBJ1-3; abundance: -; v_gene: TRBV20-1; CDR3nt: TGCAGTGCTAGCCGGGACGTCTCTGGAAACACCATATATTTT; CDR3aa: CSASRDVSGNTIYF
d_gene: -; j_gene: TRBJ2-3; abundance: -; v_gene: TRBV4-2; CDR3nt: TGTGCCAGCAGCCAAGACCCCCCCTCGACGGGGGCCGCAGATACGCAGTATTTT; CDR3aa: CASSQDPPSTGAADTQYF
d_gene: -; j_gene: TRBJ2-6; abundance: -; v_gene: TRBV28; CDR3nt: TGTGCCATCAGCAACAGGGACCTCCCTTTTGCCAACGTCCTGACTTTC; CDR3aa: CAISNRDLPFANVLTF
d_gene: -; j_gene: TRBJ1-5; abundance: -; v_gene: TRBV20-1; CDR3nt: TGCAGTGCTAGAGATTCCTATCAGCCCCAGCATTTT; CDR3aa: CSARDSYQPQHF
d_gene: -; j_gene: TRBJ2-7; abundance: -; v_gene: TRBV28; CDR3nt: TGTGCCAGCAGTACCAGCCTTTACGAGCAGTACTTC; CDR3aa: CASSTSLYEQYF
d_gene: -; j_gene: TRBJ1-2; abundance: -; v_gene: TRBV6-6; CDR3nt: TGTGCCAGCAGTTTGGGCAGGGGACGGGGTGGCTACACCTTC; CDR3aa: CASSLGRGRGGYTF
d_gene: -; j_gene: TRBJ1-5; abundance: -; v_gene: TRBV28; CDR3nt: TGTGCCAGCAGTCTTGAGGCGGGACACACTCTTCTCAATCAGCCCCAGCATTTT; CDR3aa: CASSLEAGHTLLNQPQHF
d_gene: -; j_gene: TRBJ2-2; abundance: few; v_gene: TRBV6-1; CDR3nt: TGTGCCAGCAGGGGTCTAGGACAGATTGGGTGGTCCGGGGAGCTGTTTTTT; CDR3aa: CASRGLGQIGWSGELFF
d_gene: -; j_gene: TRBJ2-7; abundance: many; v_gene: TRBV7-2; CDR3nt: TGTGCCAGCAGCTTTGGGGCGAGCTCCTACGAGCAGTACTTC; CDR3aa: CASSFGASSYEQYF
d_gene: TRBD2; j_gene: TRBJ2-5; abundance: -; v_gene: TRBV6-2/TRBV6-3; CDR3nt: TGTGCCAGCAGTTACGGGACTAGAGGAGAGGAGACCCAGTACTTC; CDR3aa: CASSYGTRGEETQYF
d_gene: TRBD1; j_gene: TRBJ1-1; abundance: many; v_gene: TRBV18; CDR3nt: TGTGCCAGCTCACCGCTTGTGGTGGGACAGAGGAACACTGAAGCTTTCTTT; CDR3aa: CASSPLVVGQRNTEAFF
d_gene: -; j_gene: TRBJ1-1; abundance: once; v_gene: TRBV28; CDR3nt: TGTGCCAGGAGCGTTAGCCCAGGGTTCACTGAAGCTTTCTTT; CDR3aa: CARSVSPGFTEAFF
d_gene: TRBD2; j_gene: TRBJ2-1; abundance: -; v_gene: TRBV7-3; CDR3nt: TGTGCCAGCAGCTTAACAGGTGGGGGGGAATACAATGAGCAGTTCTTC; CDR3aa: CASSLTGGGEYNEQFF
d_gene: TRBD1; j_gene: TRBJ1-2; abundance: -; v_gene: TRBV24-1; CDR3nt: TGTGCCACCTCCCAGGGGGACAGGGGGCTAAGAGGCTACACCTTC; CDR3aa: CATSQGDRGLRGYTF